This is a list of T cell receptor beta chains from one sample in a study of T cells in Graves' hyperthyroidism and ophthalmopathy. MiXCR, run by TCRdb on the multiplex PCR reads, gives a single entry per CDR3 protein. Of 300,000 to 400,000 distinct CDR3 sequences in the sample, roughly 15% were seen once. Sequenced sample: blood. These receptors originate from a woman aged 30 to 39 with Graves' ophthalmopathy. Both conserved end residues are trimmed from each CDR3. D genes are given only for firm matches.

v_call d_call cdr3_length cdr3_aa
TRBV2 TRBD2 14 ASSGLAGGHADTQY
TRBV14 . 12 ASSQDMFEDTQY
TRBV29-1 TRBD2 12 SEWTSGSTDTQY
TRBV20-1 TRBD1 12 SARDGTGKETQY
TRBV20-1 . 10 SVGTVNYGYT
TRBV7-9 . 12 ASTATGSGNTIY
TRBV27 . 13 ASRAGTRLNTEAF
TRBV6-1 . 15 ASSEDLGRGRDQPQH
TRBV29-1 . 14 SVEDWRLSSYNEQF
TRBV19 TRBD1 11 ARPQGAYQPQH
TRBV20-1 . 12 SARVGRGQETQY
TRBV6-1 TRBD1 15 ASSEGPGGLLNQPQH
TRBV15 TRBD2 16 ATSRVGRGGRTYNEQF
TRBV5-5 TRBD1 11 ASSPPTGSGYT
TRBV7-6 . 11 ASSFGPTTEAF
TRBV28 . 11 ASRRLLNTEAF
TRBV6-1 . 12 ASSRTANAYGYT
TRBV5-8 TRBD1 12 ASTQGQSTMPQH
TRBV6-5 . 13 ASSYSIWTERELF
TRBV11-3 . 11 ASSLGTDQPQH
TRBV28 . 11 ASSGALNTEAF
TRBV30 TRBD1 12 AWSPGQHNQPQH
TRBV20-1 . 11 SSRDSGQETQY
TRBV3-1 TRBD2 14 ASSPGWRGGPDTQY
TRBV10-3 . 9 AIRGSSEAF
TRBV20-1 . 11 SASQGEKQPQH
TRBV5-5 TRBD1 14 ASSAGTGLGYNEQF
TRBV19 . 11 ASSTSMNTEAF
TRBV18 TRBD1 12 ASTGQASTDTQY
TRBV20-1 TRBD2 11 SAVAGGTDTQY
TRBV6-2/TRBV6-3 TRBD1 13 ASSPGQGWVYEQY
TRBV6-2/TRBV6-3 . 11 ASSYLGGAEAF
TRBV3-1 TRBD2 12 ASSQGGGEETQY
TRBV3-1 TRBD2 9 ASSQAGREF
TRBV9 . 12 ASSALGGNEKLF